This T cell receptor beta chain was sequenced during a study of T-cell memory formation after mild COVID-19. Study results and caveats: Contracting clones from day 15 to 85 had balanced CD4/CD8; later expanders favoured CD4+. Contracting CD8+ clones were enriched in EMRA, CD4+ mainly in CM and EM.

Via MiXCR, TCRdb re-called the 5' RACE reads, giving one row per CDR3 protein. The repertoire consists of around 29,000 distinct CDR3 sequences, with 15% to 20% occurring once and the leading ten covering roughly 1.5%. This clonotype showed up many times. No antigen is known for it. In germline, CDR1 is MGHRA, CDR2 YSYEKL. V gave up 5 bases and J gave up 3 bases, with 16 bases separating them. This CDR3 is 15 amino acids long. The V call is TRBV4-1, the J call TRBJ1-1, with D possibly being TRBD1 (5 bases). The sequenced sample consisted of PBMCs or a T cell subset sorted from them (not recorded which). The receptor's source is an adult who had mild COVID-19 (a few samples of this study predate the infection). Cell type and time point are not known. CDR3 DNA sequence: TGCGCCAGCAGCTCTGTGGCCAGGGCGGACACTGAAGCTTTCTTT. Its translation: CASSSVARADTEAFF.